The TCR beta chain under discussion was sequenced for a study of shared clonotypes between healthy human individuals. General study results and limits: It was observed that 5% to 6.5% of naive CD4 clonotypes were shared across a handful of donors.

TCRdb's table, derived via immunoSEQ multiplex PCR, lists solely in-frame clones and lacks some. The data hold 2 million to 2.5 million clones, with approximately 90% observed a single time. As concerns this clone: The target antigen is unknown.

Germline V gene data show CDR1 as SGHTA and CDR2 as FQGTGA. V gave up 5 bases and J gave up 4 bases; unmatched junction bases: 11. The CDR3 runs to 15 residues. Every contributor of samples was a Caucasian grown-up residing in Nashville, Tennessee. Naive CD4+ cells were CD45RA-selected; the remaining cells were memory. V and J are TRBV7-3 and TRBJ2-7, with TRBD1 matching over 7 bases. Material for sequencing was naive CD4+ T cells from PBMCs. Subset meaning: CD45RA+ positively selected. The sequence was obtained from a man aged 18 to 35 in good health. Some clones in this sample may be carry-over from other donors' samples. CDR3 coding DNA: TGTGCCAGCAGCCGCTTACCGGGACAGCCTTACGAGCAGTACTTC. Protein product: CASSRLPGQPYEQYF.